This TCR beta chain was captured in a study of blood T cell repertoires in COVID-19. Study at large: The origin of the acute and convalescent COVID-19 samples was the United States, Italy and Spain. Nucleic acid was either cDNA or gDNA, and it came from T cells, B-cell-depleted T cells, or PBMCs.

The CDR3 loop spans 11 amino acids. V lost 1 base, J lost 7 bases, and 6 bases lay in between. The germline CDR1 and CDR2 sequences are GTSNPN and SVGIG (reference sequence). How the authors handled the data: Nucleated cell counts were estimated from reference gene primer amplification. The protocol was immunoSEQ multiplex PCR, while the TCRdb copy is restricted to in-frame clones and leaves out a portion. V and J calls and clone size follow that table, whereas D and trimming were derived from the DNA. The table lists approximately 35,000 clones, approximately 80% of them singletons, with around 29% in the top ten. This clone was counted a few times.

The V gene is TRBV30, the J gene TRBJ2-3; D call uncertain. The TCR originated in a man older than 75 with acute or convalescent COVID-19. The sequenced sample consisted of peripheral blood. DNA for the CDR3: TGTGCCTGGAGTGGTGCGAATACGCAGTATTTT. This translates into CAWSGANTQYF.